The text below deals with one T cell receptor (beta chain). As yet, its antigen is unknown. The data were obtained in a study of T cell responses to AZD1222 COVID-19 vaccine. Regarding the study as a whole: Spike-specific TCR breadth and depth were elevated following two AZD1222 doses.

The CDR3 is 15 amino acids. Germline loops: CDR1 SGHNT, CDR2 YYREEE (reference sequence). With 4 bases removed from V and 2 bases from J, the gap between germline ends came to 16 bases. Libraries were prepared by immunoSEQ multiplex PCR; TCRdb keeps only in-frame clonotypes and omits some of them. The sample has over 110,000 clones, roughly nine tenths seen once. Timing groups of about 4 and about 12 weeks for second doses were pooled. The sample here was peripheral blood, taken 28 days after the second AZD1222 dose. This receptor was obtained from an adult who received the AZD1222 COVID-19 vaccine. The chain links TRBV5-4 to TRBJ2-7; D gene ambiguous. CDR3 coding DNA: TGTGCCAGCAGCCCCCGAGTCTCGGCAGCCTACGAGCAGTACTTC. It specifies CASSPRVSAAYEQYF. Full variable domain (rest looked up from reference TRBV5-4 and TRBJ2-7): ETGVTQSPTHLIKTRGQQVTLRCSSQSGHNTVSWYQQALGQGPQFIFQYYREEENGRGNFPPRFSGLQFPNYSSELNVNALELDDSALYLCASSPRVSAAYEQYFGPGTRLTVT.